This paragraph reports one T cell receptor beta chain. The data belong to a study of blood T cell repertoires in COVID-19. Study-level information: COVID-19 samples, acute and convalescent, were from the United States, Italy and Spain. PBMCs, B-cell-depleted T cells, or T cells were the source of the cDNA or gDNA that made up the material.

Authors' data handling: Nucleated cell number was recorded as an estimate derived from reference gene primer amplification. Clones were sequenced by immunoSEQ multiplex PCR, and TCRdb holds only the in-frame ones, with some missing. Clonal size and the V and J genes are those of that table, whereas D and trimming came from the DNA. The sample includes approximately 65,000 clones, approximately 79% of them seen just once. There are 16 residues in the CDR3. Losses at the gene ends were 8 bases for V and 4 bases for J; bases not matched to a gene: 12. CDR1 LNHDA and CDR2 SQIVND come from the germline V gene (reference sequence).

The clonotype was recovered from a woman older than 75 with active or convalescent COVID-19. The chain has TRBV19 and TRBJ2-2, with TRBD2 matching 8 bases. Sequencing input: peripheral blood. CDR3 nucleotides: TGTGCCAGTGCTCGCGGGGGGTTTCGTATCACCGGGGAGCTGTTTTTT. This sequence encodes CASARGGFRITGELFF.